The next 6 T cell receptor beta chains were all read from a single sample in a study of cytomegalovirus exposure and HLA in healthy donors. It was with 60 Vbeta and 13 Jbeta primers that the PCR ran. Method: immunoSEQ multiplex PCR; TCRdb's copy keeps in-frame clones and lacks some. This sample's table has around 110,000 clones. Material for sequencing was PBMCs. The receptor source for this set is a man younger than 45 in good health and CMV-seronegative.

The chain links TRBV15 to TRBJ2-1, with 7 nucleotides matching TRBD1. V lost 5 bases and J lost 5; bases outside the gene matches: 6. CDR1 is LNHNV and CDR2 is YYDKDF in the germline V gene (reference sequence). This CDR3 region has 14 residues. The CDR3 DNA follows: TGTGCCACCAGCTGGAGACAGGGTCACAATGAGCAGTTCTTC. It specifies CATSWRQGHNEQFF. Full variable domain (remainder filled in from reference TRBV15 and TRBJ2-1): DAMVIQNPRYQVTQFGKPVTLSCSQTLNHNVMYWYQQKSSQAPKLLFHYYDKDFNNEADTPDNFQSRRPNTSFCFLDIRSPGLGDTAMYLCATSWRQGHNEQFFGPGTRLTVL.

The chain combines TRBV5-8 with TRBJ2-2; maybe TRBD2 (6 bases). Germline assignment: CDR1 SGHTS and CDR2 YDEGEE. Trimming stripped 4 bases from V and 5 bases from J, with 12 bases between. This CDR3 is 14 amino acids long. The CDR3 DNA sequence: TGTGCCAGCAGCCCCTGGAGGGATACCGGGGAGCTGTTTTTT. It yields the protein CASSPWRDTGELFF.

The chain is built from TRBV11-2 and TRBJ1-5, with unresolved D. The CDR3 spans 15 residues. The V and J ends lost 1 base and 0 bases respectively, with 7 bases between them. The germline CDR1 and CDR2 sequences are SGHAT and FQNNGV. The CDR3 region has the DNA TGTGCCAGCAGCTTAGGTGACAATAGCAATCAGCCCCAGCATTTT. It specifies CASSLGDNSNQPQHF.

The DNA of the CDR3 is TGTGCCAGCAGTTACTCGGGTGGCGGGGGTAACAATGAGCAGTTCTTC. This codes for CASSYSGGGGNNEQFF. V gene TRBV6-6 combines with J gene TRBJ2-1; the match to TRBD2 covers 7 bases. This CDR3 has 16 residues. With V trimmed by 0 bases and J by 5 bases, 7 bases remained unmatched. The V gene's germline CDR1 is MNHNY and CDR2 SVGAGI (reference sequence).

The gene calls are TRBV30 and TRBJ1-3; D is ambiguous. This CDR3 comprises 11 residues. The V end was cut by 3 bases, the J end by 3 bases, with 3 bases between. Germline V gives CDR1 GTSNPN, CDR2 SVGIG (reference sequence). The CDR3: CAWSVGNTIYF. The CDR3 nucleotides are TGTGCCTGGAGCGTTGGAAACACCATATATTTT.

The rearrangement joins TRBV5-4 to TRBJ2-5; D remains unclear. Deletions cut 1 base from V and 2 bases from J, with 9 bases between. The germline V gene has CDR1 SGHNT and CDR2 YYREEE (reference sequence). The CDR3 runs to 14 residues. The CDR3 protein is CASSLTAAQETQYF. The CDR3 DNA reads TGTGCCAGCAGCTTGACAGCAGCTCAAGAGACCCAGTACTTC.